This T cell receptor (beta chain) was recovered during a study of blood T cell repertoires in COVID-19. Study at large: Sites across the United States, Italy and Spain contributed samples from acute and convalescent COVID-19. From T cells, B-cell-depleted T cells, or PBMCs came the material, which was cDNA or gDNA.

In the authors' methods: Estimates of nucleated cell counts were drawn from the amplification of reference gene primers. Method: immunoSEQ multiplex PCR; TCRdb's copy keeps in-frame clones and lacks some. V, J and clone size are taken as reported in that table, and D and trimming were inferred from the DNA itself. The repertoire holds more than 65,000 clones, with around 83% as singletons. The ends lost 8 bases at V and 6 bases at J; junction bases unmatched: 7. The CDR3 covers 14 residues. Germline V CDR1 and CDR2: MNHEY, SVGAGI. Material for sequencing was peripheral blood. The chain carries TRBV6-5 and TRBJ2-1; 10 bases are a match to TRBD2. This sequence originates from a man aged 25-40 years with COVID-19, enrolled during active disease. CDR3: CASQSASGGNEQFF. The CDR3 coding sequence is TGTGCCAGCCAGAGCGCTAGCGGGGGCAATGAGCAGTTCTTC.